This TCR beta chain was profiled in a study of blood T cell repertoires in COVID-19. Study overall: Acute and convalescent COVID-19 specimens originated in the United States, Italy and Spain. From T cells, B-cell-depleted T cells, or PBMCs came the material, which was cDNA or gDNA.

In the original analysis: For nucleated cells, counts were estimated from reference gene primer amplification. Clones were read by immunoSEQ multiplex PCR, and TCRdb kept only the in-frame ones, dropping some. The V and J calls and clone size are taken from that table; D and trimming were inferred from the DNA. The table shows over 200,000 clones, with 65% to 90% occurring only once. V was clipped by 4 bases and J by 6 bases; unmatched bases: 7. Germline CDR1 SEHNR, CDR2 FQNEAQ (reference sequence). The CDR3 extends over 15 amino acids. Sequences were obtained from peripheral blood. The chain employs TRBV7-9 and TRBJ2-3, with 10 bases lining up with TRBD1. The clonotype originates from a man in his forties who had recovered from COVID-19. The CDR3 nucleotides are TGTGCCAGCAGCTCCTTAGACAGGGGGCAGGATACGCAGTATTTT. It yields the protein CASSSLDRGQDTQYF.